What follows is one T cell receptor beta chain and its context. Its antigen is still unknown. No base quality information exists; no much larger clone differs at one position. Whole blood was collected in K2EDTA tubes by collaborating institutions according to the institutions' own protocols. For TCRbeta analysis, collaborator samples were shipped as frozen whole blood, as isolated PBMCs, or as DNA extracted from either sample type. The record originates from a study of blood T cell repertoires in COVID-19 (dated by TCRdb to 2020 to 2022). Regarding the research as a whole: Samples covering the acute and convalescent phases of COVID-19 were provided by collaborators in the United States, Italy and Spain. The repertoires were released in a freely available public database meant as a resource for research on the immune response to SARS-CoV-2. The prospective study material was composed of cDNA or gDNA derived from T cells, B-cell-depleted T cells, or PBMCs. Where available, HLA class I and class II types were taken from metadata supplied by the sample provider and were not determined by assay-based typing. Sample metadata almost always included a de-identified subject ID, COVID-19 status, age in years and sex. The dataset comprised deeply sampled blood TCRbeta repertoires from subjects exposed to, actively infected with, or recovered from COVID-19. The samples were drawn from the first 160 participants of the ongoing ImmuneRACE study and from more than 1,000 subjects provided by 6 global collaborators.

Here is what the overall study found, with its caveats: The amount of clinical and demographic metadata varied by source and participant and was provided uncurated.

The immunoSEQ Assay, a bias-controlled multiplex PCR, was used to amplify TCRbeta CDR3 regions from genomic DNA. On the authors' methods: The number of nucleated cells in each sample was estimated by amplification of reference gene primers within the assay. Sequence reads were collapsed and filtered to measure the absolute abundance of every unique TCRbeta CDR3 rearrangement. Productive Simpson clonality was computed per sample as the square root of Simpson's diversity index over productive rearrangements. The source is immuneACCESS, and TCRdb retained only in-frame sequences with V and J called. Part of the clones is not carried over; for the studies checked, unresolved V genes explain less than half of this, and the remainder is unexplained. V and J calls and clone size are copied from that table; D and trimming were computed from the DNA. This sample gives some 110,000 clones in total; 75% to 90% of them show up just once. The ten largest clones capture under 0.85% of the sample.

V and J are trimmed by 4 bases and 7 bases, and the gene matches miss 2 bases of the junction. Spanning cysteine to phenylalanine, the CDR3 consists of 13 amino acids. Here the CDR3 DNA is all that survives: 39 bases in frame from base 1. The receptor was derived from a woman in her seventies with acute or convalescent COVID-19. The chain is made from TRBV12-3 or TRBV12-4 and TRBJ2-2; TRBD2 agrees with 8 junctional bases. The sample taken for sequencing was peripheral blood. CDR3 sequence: CASSYTSGGELFF. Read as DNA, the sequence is TGTGCCAGCAGTTACACTAGCGGCGGGGAGCTGTTTTTT.